Below are 5 T cell receptor beta chains sequenced from a single sample in a study of T cell responses to AZD1222 COVID-19 vaccine. TCRdb's table, derived via immunoSEQ multiplex PCR, lists solely in-frame clones and lacks some. The sample contains 66,000 or so clones, over 75% of which appear only once. Sequencing used peripheral blood, obtained on day 0 of AZD1222 vaccination. The receptors here all came from an adult in good health.

The chain couples TRBV7-9 to TRBJ2-7; either TRBD1 or TRBD2 may supply D (5 bases each). V lost 0 bases and J lost 5, with 11 bases in between. Germline values: CDR1 SEHNR, CDR2 FQNEAQ (reference sequence). CDR3 length: 14 amino acids. CDR3 sequence: CASSLAGDGDEQYF. The CDR3 region has the DNA TGTGCCAGCAGCTTAGCAGGGGACGGTGACGAGCAGTACTTC.

The chain employs TRBV10-3 and TRBJ1-1; D is possibly TRBD1 (5 bases). Germline V gene data show CDR1 as ENHRY and CDR2 as SYGVKD. The CDR3 is 12 residues long. V lost 4 bases and J lost 10, with 13 bases in between. Here the CDR3 DNA reads TGTGCCATCAGTGGGGACTCGATAGGAGCTTTCTTT. Translated: CAISGDSIGAFF.

The chain has TRBV18 and TRBJ1-5, with TRBD1 as a possible D gene (5 bases). V lost 1 base and J lost 5, with 9 bases in between. Germline V lookup: CDR1 KGHSH, CDR2 LQKENI. This CDR3 spans 14 amino acids. CDR3 loop: CASSPQGKDQPQHF. CDR3 sequence (DNA): TGTGCCAGCTCACCACAGGGGAAGGATCAGCCCCAGCATTTT.

V gene TRBV7-9 combines with J gene TRBJ1-4; D is ambiguous. Germline assignment: CDR1 SEHNR and CDR2 FQNEAQ (reference sequence). V lost 4 bases and J lost 6, with 15 bases in between. This CDR3 comprises 15 residues. The CDR3 DNA is TGTGCCAGCAGCTCGGCGGGTGGAGGCGATGAAAAACTGTTTTTT. As protein: CASSSAGGGDEKLFF.

The rearrangement joins TRBV11-3 to TRBJ2-5; tentative D call: TRBD2 (5 bases). The CDR3 sequence is 15 residues long. The germline V gene encodes CDR1 SGHNT and CDR2 YENEEA. Trimming took off 1 base at V and 2 bases at J, with 11 bases between the two ends. The CDR3 protein is CASSLGGQNQETQYF. The CDR3 DNA reads TGTGCCAGCAGCTTAGGCGGGCAAAATCAAGAGACCCAGTACTTC.